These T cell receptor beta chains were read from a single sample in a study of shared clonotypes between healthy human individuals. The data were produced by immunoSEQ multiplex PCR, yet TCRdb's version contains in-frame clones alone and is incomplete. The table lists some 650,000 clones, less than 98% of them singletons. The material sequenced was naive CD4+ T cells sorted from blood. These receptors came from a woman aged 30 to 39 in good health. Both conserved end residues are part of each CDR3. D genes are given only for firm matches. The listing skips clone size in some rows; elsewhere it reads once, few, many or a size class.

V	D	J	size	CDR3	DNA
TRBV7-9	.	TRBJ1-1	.	CASSLAREGTEAFF	TGTGCCAGCAGCTTAGCGAGAGAAGGGACTGAAGCTTTCTTT
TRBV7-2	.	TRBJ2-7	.	CASSLFPSLRERRGYEQYF	TGTGCCAGCAGCTTATTTCCCTCCCTTCGGGAGCGGAGGGGGTACGAGCAGTACTTC
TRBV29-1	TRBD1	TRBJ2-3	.	CSVGDRGKGTQYF	TGCAGCGTTGGAGACAGGGGAAAAGGAACGCAGTATTTT
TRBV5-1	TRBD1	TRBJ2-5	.	CASSPTGGGQETQYF	TGCGCCAGCAGCCCGACAGGGGGGGGACAAGAGACCCAGTACTTC
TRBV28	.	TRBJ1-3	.	CASVDGRRPGNTIYF	TGTGCCAGCGTGGATGGAAGGCGCCCTGGAAACACCATATATTTT
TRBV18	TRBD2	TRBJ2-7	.	CASSPPRGTRHYEQYF	TGTGCCAGCTCACCACCGAGGGGGACTAGGCACTACGAGCAGTACTTC
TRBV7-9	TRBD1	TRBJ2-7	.	CASSHRDRGDEQYF	TGTGCCAGCAGCCACCGGGACAGGGGCGACGAGCAGTACTTC
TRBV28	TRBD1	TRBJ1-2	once	CASSQDRVYGYTF	TGTGCCAGCAGCCAGGACAGGGTCTATGGCTACACCTTC
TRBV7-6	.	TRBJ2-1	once	CASSLDPQGLEQFF	TGTGCCAGCAGCTTAGACCCGCAGGGACTCGAGCAGTTCTTC
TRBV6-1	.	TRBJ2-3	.	CASREGQSTDTQYF	TGTGCCAGCAGGGAGGGACAGTCCACAGATACGCAGTATTTT
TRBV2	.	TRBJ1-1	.	CASSDRTVETEAFF	TGTGCCAGCAGTGATAGGACCGTGGAAACTGAAGCTTTCTTT
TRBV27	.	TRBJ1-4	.	CASTQFGTNEKLFF	TGTGCCAGCACCCAGTTTGGGACTAATGAAAAACTGTTTTTT
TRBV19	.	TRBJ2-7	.	CASSIGGPSYEQYF	TGTGCCAGTAGTATAGGTGGTCCATCCTACGAGCAGTACTTC
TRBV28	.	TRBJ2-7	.	CASSFSLLGVGDTEDYEQYF	TGTGCCAGCAGTTTTTCTCTATTGGGTGTGGGGGACACTGAAGACTACGAGCAGTACTTC
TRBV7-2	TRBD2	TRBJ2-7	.	CASSSQRENYEQYF	TGTGCCAGCAGCTCCCAGCGGGAGAACTACGAGCAGTACTTC
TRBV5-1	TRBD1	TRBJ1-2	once	CASSLATGGDYGYTF	TGCGCCAGCAGCCTGGCGACAGGGGGCGACTATGGCTACACCTTC
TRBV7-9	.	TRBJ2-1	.	CASSEKRVPSYNEQFF	TGTGCCAGCAGCGAGAAGCGGGTTCCCTCCTACAATGAGCAGTTCTTC
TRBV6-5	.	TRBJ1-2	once	CASRSQGRSYGYTF	TGTGCCAGCAGATCGCAGGGGAGGAGCTATGGCTACACCTTC
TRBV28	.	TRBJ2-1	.	CASRQYTGGEQFF	TGTGCCAGCAGACAATACACAGGCGGTGAGCAGTTCTTC
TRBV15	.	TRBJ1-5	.	CATSRELSRNQPQHF	TGTGCCACCAGCAGAGAACTATCGAGGAATCAGCCCCAGCATTTT
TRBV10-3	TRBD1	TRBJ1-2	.	CAISEEGANGYTF	TGTGCCATCAGTGAGGAGGGGGCAAATGGCTACACCTTC
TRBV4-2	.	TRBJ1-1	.	CASSQGGTTEAFF	TGTGCCAGCAGCCAAGGGGGTACGACTGAAGCTTTCTTT
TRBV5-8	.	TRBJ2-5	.	CASSFGLQRKETQYF	TGTGCCAGCAGCTTTGGACTACAAAGAAAAGAGACCCAGTACTTC
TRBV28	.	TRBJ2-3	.	CASRRQGTDTQYF	TGTGCCAGCAGACGACAGGGCACAGATACGCAGTATTTT
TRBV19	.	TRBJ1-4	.	CASSPEDSWREKLFF	TGTGCCAGTAGCCCAGAGGACAGCTGGCGTGAAAAACTGTTTTTT
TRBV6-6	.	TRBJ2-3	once	CASMQGTDTQYF	TGTGCCAGCATGCAGGGCACAGATACGCAGTATTTT
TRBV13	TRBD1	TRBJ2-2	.	CASSPWDRPNTGELFF	TGTGCCAGCAGCCCGTGGGACAGGCCGAACACCGGGGAGCTGTTTTTT
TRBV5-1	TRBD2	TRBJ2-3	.	CASSLPAGGDTQYF	TGCGCCAGCAGCTTGCCTGCGGGGGGAGATACGCAGTATTTT
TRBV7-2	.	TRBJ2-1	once	CASSPTYEQFF	TGTGCCAGCAGCCCCACTTATGAGCAGTTCTTC
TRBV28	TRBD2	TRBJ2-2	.	CASSTYSGRLGELFF	TGTGCCAGCAGTACTTACAGCGGGAGGCTAGGGGAGCTGTTTTTT
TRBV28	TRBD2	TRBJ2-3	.	CASSLRLAGGNTDTQYF	TGTGCCAGCAGTTTAAGACTAGCGGGAGGGAACACAGATACGCAGTATTTT
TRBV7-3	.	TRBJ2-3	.	CASSNPAYPDTQYF	TGTGCCAGCAGCAATCCGGCGTACCCAGATACGCAGTATTTT
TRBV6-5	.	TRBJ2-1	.	CASSPDTGKYNEQFF	TGTGCCAGCAGTCCCGACACAGGGAAATACAATGAGCAGTTCTTC
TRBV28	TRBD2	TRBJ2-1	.	CASNGLWVLAGGASYNEQFF	TGTGCCAGCAATGGCCTGTGGGTACTAGCGGGAGGCGCCTCCTACAATGAGCAGTTCTTC
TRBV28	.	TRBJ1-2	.	CASRPAEFYYGYTF	TGTGCCAGCAGGCCGGCGGAGTTCTACTATGGCTACACCTTC
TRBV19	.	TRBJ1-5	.	CATGPSNQPQHF	TGTGCCACCGGGCCAAGCAATCAGCCCCAGCATTTT
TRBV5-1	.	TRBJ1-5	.	CASSTGHSNQPQHF	TGCGCCAGCAGCACGGGACATAGCAATCAGCCCCAGCATTTT
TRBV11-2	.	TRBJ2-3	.	CASSRRSLGADTQYF	TGTGCCAGCAGCCGGCGTTCCCTAGGTGCAGATACGCAGTATTTT
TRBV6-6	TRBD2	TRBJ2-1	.	CASSSGFGGENEQFF	TGTGCCAGCAGTTCAGGATTTGGGGGGGAGAATGAGCAGTTCTTC